The 32 T cell receptor beta chains listed next were all sequenced from one sample in a study of blood T cell repertoires in COVID-19. Profiling relied on immunoSEQ multiplex PCR, and the TCRdb table lists in-frame clones only, not all of them. The sample holds around 250,000 clones, just under 85% seen once. The sequenced material came from PBMCs or T cells enriched from blood (not recorded which). Source of these receptors: a man aged 35 to 55 who had recovered from COVID-19.

The CDR3 protein is CASRLAPPGTYDEQYF. As DNA, the CDR3 is TGTGCAAGTCGCTTAGCGCCTCCGGGGACTTACGACGAGCAGTACTTC. The V and J genes are TRBV12-2 and TRBJ2-7; the tabulated D call, TRBD2, remains unverified against the DNA. TRBV12-2 counts as a pseudogene. This CDR3 contains 16 residues.

The DNA of the CDR3 is TGTGCCAGCGCCCCGGGGGGTAGCGCGTACAATGAGCAGTTCTTC. Encoded protein: CASAPGGSAYNEQFF. The chain carries TRBV11-2 and TRBJ2-1, with 7 nucleotides matching TRBD2. This CDR3 has 15 residues. The V gene's germline CDR1 is SGHAT and CDR2 FQNNGV. J lost 4 bases, V lost 8 bases, and 11 bases had no gene match.

This clone has only a few counts. CDR3 bases: TGTGCCAGCAGTTTATACGGCGGGACTGGGGCCAACGTCCTGACTTTC. Translated, it gives CASSLYGGTGANVLTF. This chain uses TRBV28 with TRBJ2-6; maybe TRBD2 (6 bases). V lost 1 base, J lost 2 bases, and 9 bases lay in between. From germline, CDR1 is MDHEN and CDR2 SYDVKM. This CDR3 has 16 amino acids.

This chain uses TRBV28 with TRBJ1-2; the match to TRBD1 covers 7 bases. V dropped 6 bases and J dropped 4; count of bases not matched to a gene: 11. The CDR3 runs to 15 residues. Germline V gene data show CDR1 as MDHEN and CDR2 as SYDVKM. The CDR3 sequence: CASRFSDRWSYGYTF. The DNA for the CDR3 is TGTGCCAGCAGGTTCTCGGACAGGTGGAGCTATGGCTACACCTTC.

The chain has TRBV7-2 and TRBJ1-1; D remains ambiguous. Germline V gene sequence: CDR1 SGHTA, CDR2 FQGNSA. The CDR3 runs to 14 residues. V was cut by 0 bases and J by 0 bases, with 5 bases left in between. CDR3 nucleotides: TGTGCCAGCAGCTTAGCTTATATGAACACTGAAGCTTTCTTT. Its translation is CASSLAYMNTEAFF.

This clone was counted between two and nine times. V and J are TRBV28 and TRBJ1-2, with a tentative D call TRBD1 (5 bases). V lost 5 bases and J lost 4, with 11 bases in between. The CDR3 totals 13 residues. Looked up from germline, CDR1 is MDHEN and CDR2 is SYDVKM. CDR3 sequence: CASSEDTPYGYTF. In DNA, the CDR3 is TGTGCCAGCAGTGAGGACACCCCCTATGGCTACACCTTC.

The chain carries TRBV7-8 and TRBJ1-2; TRBD1 aligns across 7 bases. The V gene end was trimmed by 5 bases and the J gene end by 5 bases; junction bases not matched to a gene: 5. The CDR3 contains 13 residues. Germline values: CDR1 SGHVS, CDR2 FQNEAQ. CDR3 DNA sequence: TGTGCCAGCAGCGCGACAGGGCTATATGGCTACACCTTC. Residues: CASSATGLYGYTF.

V is TRBV29-1 and J is TRBJ2-5; TRBD1 agrees at 9 bases. Unmatched junction bases numbered 7, after V lost 6 bases and J lost 5 bases. The CDR3 consists of 13 residues. In germline, CDR1 is SQVTM, CDR2 ANQGSEA. CDR3 in DNA: TGCAGCGTCTGGACAGGGGATTTGGAGACCCAGTACTTC. Translated: CSVWTGDLETQYF.

The chain combines TRBV15 with TRBJ1-6; TRBD1 matches 7 bases. Trimming removed 2 bases from V and 14 bases from J; junction bases left unmatched: 12. The CDR3 has 15 amino acids. Germline-derived CDR1 and CDR2 are LNHNV and YYDKDF (reference sequence). The CDR3: CATSRTGTALGTLHF. CDR3 nucleotides: TGTGCCACCAGCAGAACCGGGACAGCGCTAGGAACCCTCCACTTT.

This chain joins TRBV7-2 and TRBJ2-1; D possibly corresponds to TRBD2 (6 bases). CDR1 SGHTA and CDR2 FQGNSA come from the germline V gene. This CDR3 contains 16 residues. The V end was cut by 5 bases, the J end by 7 bases, with 21 bases between. This CDR3 reads CASSPTRDFVPNEQFF. The CDR3, as DNA: TGTGCCAGCAGCCCCACCCGGGACTTCGTCCCTAATGAGCAGTTCTTC. Together with reference TRBV7-2 and TRBJ2-1, the CDR3 gives the full variable domain: GAGVSQSPSNKVTEKGKDVELRCDPISGHTALYWYRQSLGQGLEFLIYFQGNSAPDKSGLPSDRFSAERTGGSVSTLTIQRTQQEDSAVYLCASSPTRDFVPNEQFFGPGTRLTVL.

This clone was counted a single time. The rearrangement uses TRBV7-2 and TRBJ2-5, with 7 bases identical to TRBD1. V shed 5 bases and J 3 bases; nucleotides not matched to a gene: 9. The CDR3 is made up of 15 amino acids. CDR1 is SGHTA, CDR2 FQGNSA, per germline. Written as DNA, the CDR3 is TGTGCCAGCAGCCGTAGCCCCGACAGGGAAGAGACCCAGTACTTC. Amino acid sequence: CASSRSPDREETQYF.

CDR3 amino acids: CASSLTTNPGDSQYF. For the CDR3, the DNA is TGTGCCAGCAGCTTGACAACGAATCCGGGGGACAGTCAGTACTTC. The chain combines TRBV7-3 with TRBJ2-5, with D possibly being TRBD1 (7 bases). The ends were cut back, 3 bases at V and 11 bases at J, with 22 bases in the middle. CDR3 length: 15 residues. Germline V gene lookup returns CDR1 SGHTA and CDR2 FQGTGA.

J is TRBJ2-3 and V is TRBV7-9; 10 nucleotides match TRBD1. The CDR3 is 17 residues long. Trimming took 5 bases from V and 2 from J; bases not matched to a gene: 10. Germline V lookup: CDR1 SEHNR, CDR2 FQNEAQ (reference sequence). CDR3 nucleotides: TGTGCCAGCAGCACCCCCTGGGGGACAGGGGTCACAGATACGCAGTATTTT. It translates to CASSTPWGTGVTDTQYF.

The chain carries TRBV7-3 and TRBJ1-2, with D uncertain. Germline V gives CDR1 SGHTA, CDR2 FQGTGA. The CDR3 totals 17 residues. The V end lost 2 bases, the J end lost 6 bases, and 22 bases lay between the germline ends. The CDR3 sequence: CASSLWAGELGRDGYTF. The DNA of the CDR3 is TGTGCCAGCAGCTTATGGGCAGGAGAATTGGGGAGGGATGGCTACACCTTC.

The genes are TRBV28 and TRBJ1-5; 9 positions match TRBD1. V lost 2 bases to trimming and J lost 6 bases; unmatched junction nucleotides: 2. Germline CDR1 MDHEN, CDR2 SYDVKM. The CDR3 extends over 14 amino acids. CDR3 in amino acids: CASSLGTGSQPQHF. DNA of the CDR3: TGTGCCAGCAGTTTAGGGACAGGGAGTCAGCCCCAGCATTTT.

This rearrangement joins TRBV27 to TRBJ2-1; D is unresolved. Per the germline V gene, CDR1 is MNHEY and CDR2 is SMNVEV (reference sequence). This CDR3 has 13 residues. Between the trimmed V and J ends, which lost 5 bases and 4 bases, there was a span of 9 bases. The DNA of the CDR3 is TGTGCCAGCAGTCCCGGAGTTTACAATGAGCAGTTCTTC. This translates into CASSPGVYNEQFF.

The chain is built from TRBV30 and TRBJ2-7, with TRBD2 matching 7 bases. Germline values: CDR1 GTSNPN, CDR2 SVGIG (reference sequence). CDR3 length: 13 amino acids. Trimming cost V 3 bases and J 7 bases; bases outside gene matches: 9. The CDR3 DNA is TGTGCCTGGAGGACTAGCCCCAGAAGGGAGCAGTACTTC. This encodes CAWRTSPRREQYF.

The chain combines TRBV3-1 (or the pseudogene TRBV3-2) with TRBJ2-5, with 15 bases aligning to TRBD2. The CDR3 spans 16 residues. V was clipped by 4 bases and J by 2 bases; unmatched bases: 2. Germline V gives CDR1 LGHDT, CDR2 YNNKEL (reference sequence). CDR3 amino acids: CASSLGLAGGQETQYF. CDR3 DNA: TGTGCCAGCAGCCTCGGACTAGCGGGGGGGCAAGAGACCCAGTACTTC.

The chain is built from TRBV2 and TRBJ2-2; 7 bases match TRBD2. The germline V gene has CDR1 SNHLY and CDR2 FYNNEI. V gave up 2 bases and J gave up 5 bases; unmatched junction bases: 11. This CDR3 is 17 amino acids long. The CDR3 reads CASSERRGVAPTGELFF. CDR3 sequence (DNA): TGTGCCAGCAGTGAACGCCGGGGGGTGGCGCCGACCGGGGAGCTGTTTTTT.

This rearrangement joins TRBV28 to TRBJ1-5; D may be TRBD1 (6 bases). The CDR3 consists of 14 residues. Germline V lookup: CDR1 MDHEN, CDR2 SYDVKM. V was clipped by 6 bases and J by 5 bases, with 14 bases between them. CDR3 DNA: TGTGCCAGCAGGATCAGGGGACCCGATCAGCCCCAGCATTTT. Its protein is CASRIRGPDQPQHF.

The chain has TRBV4-1 and TRBJ1-6, with a weak D call TRBD1 (5 bases). Trimming stripped 0 bases from V and 18 bases from J, with 15 bases between. Germline CDR1 is MGHRA and CDR2 is YSYEKL. The CDR3 length is 13 residues. The CDR3 nucleotides read TGCGCCAGCAGCCAAGATCAAAGGCAGGGTCCCCACTTT. Translation gives CASSQDQRQGPHF.

This clone was seen a single time. V gene TRBV7-9 combines with J gene TRBJ1-3, with D hard to call. V lost 6 bases and J lost 0, with 9 bases in between. The CDR3 loop spans 14 amino acids. The germline V gene has CDR1 SEHNR and CDR2 FQNEAQ (reference sequence). This CDR3 is CASRAGASGNTIYF. The DNA for the CDR3 is TGTGCCAGCAGGGCTGGAGCCTCTGGAAACACCATATATTTT.

The chain uses TRBV14 and TRBJ2-6, with D maybe TRBD1 (6 bases). Germline CDR1 SGHDN, CDR2 FVKESK. With 1 base removed from V and 8 bases from J, the gap between germline ends came to 9 bases. This CDR3 contains 14 residues. Here the CDR3 DNA reads TGTGCCAGCAGCCAAGCCGGGACACCCAACGTCCTGACTTTC. Protein product: CASSQAGTPNVLTF.

This chain links TRBV4-1 with TRBJ2-7, with D possibly being TRBD2 (5 bases). The CDR3 runs 14 residues. In germline, CDR1 is MGHRA, CDR2 YSYEKL. Trimming took 0 bases from V and 4 from J, leaving 10 bases between them. The CDR3 protein is CASSQELGPYEQYF. The CDR3 coding sequence is TGCGCCAGCAGCCAAGAACTAGGTCCTTACGAGCAGTACTTC.

The rearrangement links TRBV3-1 (or the pseudogene TRBV3-2) to TRBJ2-5, with unresolved D. Trimming took off 0 bases at V and 6 bases at J, with 5 bases between the two ends. CDR1 and CDR2 from the germline V gene are LGHDT and YNNKEL (reference sequence). The CDR3 covers 12 residues. The CDR3 DNA sequence: TGTGCCAGCAGCCAAGATCAAAAGACCCAGTACTTC. It translates to CASSQDQKTQYF.

The chain uses TRBV5-1 and TRBJ2-5; 9 bases match TRBD1. The germline V gene encodes CDR1 SGHRS and CDR2 YFSETQ. The length of the CDR3 is 14 residues. With V trimmed by 5 bases and J by 0 bases, 2 bases remained unmatched. DNA for the CDR3: TGCGCCAGCAGGGGACAGGGAAACCAAGAGACCCAGTACTTC. This encodes CASRGQGNQETQYF.

The CDR3 DNA reads TGTGCCAGCACCGCCCGGGACAGGGCTCACACCTTC. Translated: CASTARDRAHTF. The chain employs TRBV12-3 or TRBV12-4 and TRBJ1-2, with 9 bases that match TRBD1. The CDR3 extends over 12 amino acids. Losses at the gene ends were 7 bases for V and 12 bases for J; bases not matched to a gene: 9.

The V call is TRBV7-3, the J call TRBJ2-1; 9 nucleotides match TRBD2. V dropped 3 bases and J dropped 0; count of bases not matched to a gene: 0. The CDR3 contains 15 residues. Germline V gene lookup returns CDR1 SGHTA and CDR2 FQGTGA. CDR3 bases: TGTGCCAGCAGCTTTAGCGGGGGCTCCTACAATGAGCAGTTCTTC. The encoded protein is CASSFSGGSYNEQFF.

This clone was seen a few times. V usage is TRBV5-1 and J usage is TRBJ2-2; 7 bases map to TRBD2. The V gene end was trimmed by 1 base and the J gene end by 3 bases; junction bases not matched to a gene: 6. Germline loops: CDR1 SGHRS, CDR2 YFSETQ. This CDR3 is built from 16 residues. CDR3 amino acids: CASSLLGRSDTGELFF. The DNA of the CDR3 is TGCGCCAGCAGCTTGCTCGGGAGGAGCGACACCGGGGAGCTGTTTTTT.

This rearrangement joins TRBV6-1 to TRBJ1-6; D is undetermined. The germline V gene encodes CDR1 MNHNS and CDR2 SASEGT. The CDR3 loop spans 16 amino acids. V lost 4 bases and J 0 bases, leaving 10 bases between the germline ends. CDR3 loop: CASSAQASSYNSPLHF. CDR3 in DNA: TGTGCCAGCAGTGCCCAGGCGAGCTCCTATAATTCACCCCTCCACTTT.

The J gene is TRBJ1-4, the V gene TRBV5-1, with TRBD1 matching 7 bases. CDR1 is SGHRS and CDR2 is YFSETQ in the germline V gene. V dropped 4 bases and J dropped 5; count of bases not matched to a gene: 8. CDR3 length equals 15 residues. The CDR3 here is CASSLQGRPNEKLFF. In nucleotides, the CDR3 is TGCGCCAGCAGCCTACAGGGGCGCCCGAATGAAAAACTGTTTTTT.

J is TRBJ2-7 and V is TRBV27; 8 nucleotides agree with TRBD1. This CDR3 has 15 amino acids. V lost 5 bases, J lost 0 bases, and 6 bases stayed unmatched. From germline, CDR1 is MNHEY and CDR2 SMNVEV (reference sequence). The CDR3 region is CASSPGDRSSYEQYF. In nucleotides, the CDR3 is TGTGCCAGCAGTCCAGGGGACAGGAGCTCCTACGAGCAGTACTTC.